The sample holds many counts of the clone carrying this TCR beta chain. The data belong to a study of spatial heterogeneity in lung cancer. Study details: Detection consistently yielded more beta chains than alpha chains. Mean representation of each unique TCR and UMI combination in the raw reads exceeded 8.5 occurrences.

MiXCR was run by TCRdb on the 5' RACE reads, yielding one entry per CDR3 protein. The sample includes some 78,000 distinct CDR3 sequences, under 8.5% of them seen just once. The time point: sample taken at primary tumor resection. Donors were fewer than 90 untreated early-stage non-small cell lung cancer patients. Unsorted whole RNA samples from tumor, nontumor lung or frozen PBMC were sequenced. This clonotype originated in a male donor with early-stage non-small cell lung cancer. The specimen was PBMCs, collected at surgery.

The CDR3 loop reads CASSLFGRGQGYTF. The CDR3 DNA follows: TGTGCCAGCAGTTTATTCGGCAGGGGACAGGGCTACACCTTC. V is TRBV27 and J is TRBJ1-2, with 7 bases aligning to TRBD1. With 1 base clipped from V and 8 bases from J, the junction kept 7 bases outside the gene matches. Germline V gene lookup returns CDR1 MNHEY and CDR2 SMNVEV (reference sequence). This CDR3 has 14 residues.